This T cell receptor beta chain was identified during a study of identical twins. Whole-study results and caveats: Out-of-frame TCR alpha sharing in monozygotic twins exceeded recombination model predictions. Less excess twin sharing appeared in beta out-of-frame sequences.

Note on this clonotype: No antigen is known for it.

Germline CDR1 and CDR2: KGHSH and LQKENI. The CDR3 runs to 15 residues. V lost 2 bases, J lost 6 bases, and 9 bases stayed unmatched. Healthy Caucasians were all of the donors. A universal primer site came from template switching; cDNA carried unique molecular identifiers. MiXCR, run by TCRdb on the 5' RACE reads, gives a single entry per CDR3 protein. The table lists fewer than 450,000 distinct CDR3 sequences, 9% of them singletons. The V and J genes are TRBV18 and TRBJ2-7; 8 bases map to TRBD2. This TCR derives from a woman in her 50s in good health. Sequences were obtained from naive T cells sorted from blood. CDR3 bases: TGTGCCAGCTCACCAGTGGGACTAGAAATAGGCGAGCAGTACTTC. It translates to CASSPVGLEIGEQYF.